The 27 T cell receptor beta chains presented below share a single source sample, sequenced in a study of CD8+CD57+ T cells in acquired aplastic anemia. Profiling of TCR beta VDJ combinations and CDR3 sequences used genomic DNA as template. Each CDR3 protein is one row after TCRdb ran MiXCR on the reads. The sample lists roughly 190,000 distinct CDR3 sequences; around 50% were seen once. Specimen: sorted CD4+, CD8+, or CD8+CD57+ T cells (not recorded which) from PBMCs. These receptors originate from a human donor in good health, serving as a control.

The V gene is TRBV12-3 or TRBV12-4, the J gene TRBJ1-2; D gene ambiguous. The V gene lost 3 bases and the J gene lost 1 base, with 6 bases spanning the gap. The CDR3 is made up of 13 amino acids. CDR3 amino acids: CASSLRNNYGYTF. CDR3 nucleotide sequence: TGTGCCAGCAGTTTGAGGAATAACTATGGCTACACCTTC.

The J gene is TRBJ2-2, the V gene TRBV29-1, with D hard to call. With 4 bases removed from V and 4 bases from J, the gap between germline ends came to 7 bases. Germline CDR1 reads SQVTM; CDR2 reads ANQGSEA. The CDR3 is 12 amino acids. The DNA of the CDR3 is TGCAGCGTTGTCCCCCGCACCGGGGAGCTGTTTTTT. It yields the protein CSVVPRTGELFF.

About this clonotype: This may stem from a read error, because a much larger clone lies one nucleotide away. The rearrangement uses TRBV7-3 and TRBJ1-1; D is unresolved. CDR3 length equals 13 residues. The V end was cut by 3 bases, the J end by 2 bases, with 7 bases between. Per germline, CDR1 SGHTA and CDR2 FQGTGA. The CDR3 nucleotides read TGTGCCAGCAGCTTTCGGAGAAACACTGAAGCTTTCTTT. Translated: CASSFRRNTEAFF.

Notes on this clonotype: Germline is not matched at one junction end, which may reflect a read error. V and J are TRBV7-2 and TRBJ2-7, with 9 bases identical to TRBD1. Germline CDR1 is SGHTA and CDR2 is FQGNSA. The CDR3 has 12 amino acids. In nucleotides, the CDR3 is TGTGCCAGCAGTTCGAGGACAGGGGTAGTGTGCTTC. Its translation: CASSSRTGVVCF.

The chain is built from TRBV10-3 and TRBJ2-7, with a tentative D call TRBD1 (5 bases). CDR3 length equals 14 residues. Germline lookup yields CDR1 ENHRY and CDR2 SYGVKD. Deletions cut 4 bases from V and 2 bases from J, with 12 bases between. CDR3 protein: CAISADIMAYEQYF. The CDR3 coding sequence is TGTGCCATCAGTGCGGACATCATGGCCTACGAGCAGTACTTC.

A word on this clonotype: A much more abundant neighbour one base away suggests this may be a read error. This chain's CDR3 is CASSADSNEASF. The CDR3 nucleotides read TGTGCCAGCAGCGCCGACAGTAATGAAGCTTCCTTT. This chain links TRBV3-1 with TRBJ1-1; a weak D match, TRBD1 (5 bases). The CDR3 spans 12 residues. The germline V gene has CDR1 LGHDT and CDR2 YNNKEL (reference sequence).

There are many counts of this clonotype. The CDR3 coding sequence is TGTGCCAGCAGTTTTTGGGGGGGCGTTGAGACCCAGTACTTC. Protein: CASSFWGGVETQYF. The chain employs TRBV12-3 or TRBV12-4 and TRBJ2-5; perhaps TRBD2 as D (7 bases). This CDR3 is 14 amino acids long. Trimming pared 3 bases from V and 5 bases from J, leaving 13 bases between.

There are many counts of this clonotype. This chain joins TRBV7-6 and TRBJ1-3; TRBD1 matches 8 bases. The CDR3 extends over 19 amino acids. V dropped 1 base and J dropped 0; count of bases not matched to a gene: 11. In germline, CDR1 is SGHVS, CDR2 FNYEAQ. The CDR3 loop reads CASSLEGRQGLGSGNTIYF. The CDR3 coding sequence is TGTGCCAGCAGCTTAGAGGGGAGACAGGGGCTGGGCTCTGGAAACACCATATATTTT.

This clonotype has ten or more counts. V usage is TRBV6-2 or TRBV6-3 and J usage is TRBJ2-5; no definite D call. Germline CDR1 reads MNHEY; CDR2 reads SVGEGT. V was clipped by 8 bases and J by 4 bases, with 11 bases between them. The CDR3 extends over 12 amino acids. Written as DNA, the CDR3 is TGTGCCAGCGAGGAGTATGGAGAGACCCAGTACTTC. It yields the protein CASEEYGETQYF.

V and J are TRBV6-5 and TRBJ1-6, with D maybe TRBD1 (6 bases). This CDR3 comprises 17 residues. Between the trimmed V and J ends, which lost 5 bases and 11 bases, there was a span of 25 bases. Germline V gene sequence: CDR1 MNHEY, CDR2 SVGAGI. CDR3 in amino acids: CASSRKGGAGQYTPLHF. CDR3 sequence (DNA): TGTGCCAGCAGTCGCAAGGGGGGAGCAGGACAGTATACACCCCTCCACTTT.

Details on this clonotype: An end of the junction does not agree with germline; a read error may underlie this. For the CDR3, the DNA is TGTACCAGCAGCCCTACGGAGAACGAGCAGTACTTC. Translated, it gives CTSSPTENEQYF. This chain uses TRBV6-2 or TRBV6-3 with TRBJ2-7; D uncertain. Germline values: CDR1 MNHEY, CDR2 SVGEGT. The CDR3 totals 12 residues.

The rearrangement joins TRBV10-3 to TRBJ2-7; D call uncertain. Trimming left V 6 bases short and J 0 bases short, with 6 bases between. The V gene's germline CDR1 is ENHRY and CDR2 SYGVKD. The CDR3 runs 12 residues. The CDR3 sequence: CAIRNNSYEQYF. The DNA for the CDR3 is TGTGCCATCAGAAACAACTCCTACGAGCAGTACTTC.

The chain uses TRBV20-1 and TRBJ2-7; 13 bases map to TRBD2. Germline-derived CDR1 and CDR2 are DFQATT and SNEGSKA (reference sequence). V lost 7 bases to trimming and J lost 3 bases; unmatched junction nucleotides: 3. CDR3 length equals 13 residues. The CDR3 sequence is CSGLAGGRYEQYF. In nucleotides, the CDR3 is TGCAGTGGACTAGCGGGGGGACGCTACGAGCAGTACTTC.

This clonotype was counted between two and nine times. In DNA, the CDR3 is TGTGCCAGCTCACCACCAAGGGGAGACAGCTACGAGCAGTACTTC. Amino acid sequence: CASSPPRGDSYEQYF. The chain has TRBV18 and TRBJ2-7; D may be TRBD1 or TRBD2 (5 bases each). Germline CDR1 is KGHSH and CDR2 is LQKENI. With 0 bases removed from V and 3 bases from J, the gap between germline ends came to 12 bases. The CDR3 runs to 15 residues.

J is TRBJ1-3 and V is TRBV20-1, with D unclear. The CDR3 spans 15 residues. The V end lost 6 bases, the J end lost 0 bases, and 15 bases lay between the germline ends. Germline CDR1 DFQATT, CDR2 SNEGSKA (reference sequence). The CDR3 spells CSASWAASSGNTIYF. The CDR3 coding sequence is TGCAGTGCAAGTTGGGCAGCGAGCTCTGGAAACACCATATATTTT.

This clonotype was observed at least ten times. The chain employs TRBV10-3 and TRBJ2-6; 7 bases map to TRBD1. V was clipped by 6 bases and J by 2 bases; unmatched bases: 4. This CDR3 has 15 residues. From germline, CDR1 is ENHRY and CDR2 SYGVKD. The CDR3 spells CAISSTGAGANVLTF. Here the CDR3 DNA reads TGTGCCATCAGCAGTACAGGGGCTGGGGCCAACGTCCTGACTTTC.

Concerning this clonotype: Likely a read error: the CDR3 ends without its conserved phenylalanine or tryptophan. The CDR3 here is CASSYSSHNEQFL. As DNA, the CDR3 is TGTGCCAGCAGCTACAGTTCCCACAATGAGCAGTTCCTC. The chain couples TRBV7-3 to TRBJ2-1; D ambiguous. The germline V gene encodes CDR1 SGHTA and CDR2 FQGTGA. With 4 bases removed from V and 5 bases from J, the gap between germline ends came to 9 bases. CDR3 length equals 13 residues.

The genes are TRBV7-3 and TRBJ1-1, with 9 bases matching TRBD1. CDR3 length: 14 residues. V was clipped by 5 bases and J by 8 bases; unmatched bases: 9. CDR1 is SGHTA and CDR2 is FQGTGA in the germline V gene. The CDR3 region has the DNA TGTGCCAGCAGCCTACCGGGACAGGGATCCGAAGCTTTCTTT. Residues: CASSLPGQGSEAFF.

Comments on this clonotype: At one end, the junction sequence differs from germline, possibly due to a read error. J is TRBJ1-4 and V is TRBV10-3, with D maybe TRBD1 (5 bases). Germline V lookup: CDR1 ENHRY, CDR2 SYGVKD. The CDR3 has 13 amino acids. The CDR3 bases are TGTGCCACCAGTGAGTCTATGGGGGGAAAACTGTTTTTT. It encodes CATSESMGGKLFF.

The chain employs TRBV29-1 and TRBJ1-1, with 8 bases identical to TRBD1. Germline CDR1 reads SQVTM; CDR2 reads ANQGSEA. V gave up 5 bases and J gave up 1 base; unmatched junction bases: 3. The CDR3 loop spans 13 amino acids. CDR3 loop: CSVLTGGNTEAFF. The CDR3 DNA is TGCAGCGTTTTAACAGGGGGGAACACTGAAGCTTTCTTT. Full variable domain (outside the CDR3, taken from reference TRBV29-1 and TRBJ1-1): SAVISQKPSRDICQRGTSLTIQCQVDSQVTMMFWYRQQPGQSLTLIATANQGSEATYESGFVIDKFPISRPNLTFSTLTVSNMSPEDSSIYLCSVLTGGNTEAFFGQGTRLTVV.

This sequence joins TRBV10-2 and TRBJ1-6; 7 bases are shared with TRBD1. The CDR3 loop spans 13 amino acids. V lost 7 bases and J lost 7; bases outside the gene matches: 4. The germline CDR1 and CDR2 sequences are WSHSY and SAAADI. CDR3 nucleotide sequence: TGCGCCAGCACGACAGGGAGCAATTCACCCCTCCACTTT. Protein: CASTTGSNSPLHF.

The J gene is TRBJ2-1, the V gene TRBV18, with D tentatively TRBD2 (5 bases). V was trimmed by 2 bases and J by 12 bases, leaving 14 bases between them. The CDR3 is made up of 13 amino acids. From germline, CDR1 is KGHSH and CDR2 LQKENI. The CDR3 here is CASSPWFGEGQFF. In DNA, the CDR3 is TGTGCCAGCTCACCATGGTTCGGGGAAGGGCAGTTCTTC.

The chain has TRBV20-1 and TRBJ2-5, with 7 bases aligning to TRBD1. The CDR3 contains 14 residues. The germline V gene encodes CDR1 DFQATT and CDR2 SNEGSKA (reference sequence). The trim removed 5 bases at V and 2 bases at J, leaving 8 bases unmatched. The CDR3 DNA reads TGCAGTGCTCCAAGAGACAGGGCTCAAGAGACCCAGTACTTC. Its translation is CSAPRDRAQETQYF.

J is TRBJ1-2 and V is TRBV15, with D unresolved. This CDR3 region has 16 residues. V was clipped by 0 bases and J by 2 bases, with 13 bases between them. Germline CDR1 and CDR2: LNHNV and YYDKDF (reference sequence). CDR3 amino acids: CATSRDLVGINYGYTF. For the CDR3, the DNA is TGTGCCACCAGCAGAGATCTCGTAGGGATAAACTATGGCTACACCTTC.

In regard to this clonotype: The junction and the germline gene differ at one end; a read error may be behind it. This chain uses TRBV2 with TRBJ2-1; 7 bases are a match to TRBD1. The CDR3 is made up of 14 amino acids. The germline CDR1 and CDR2 sequences are SNHLY and FYNNEI. The CDR3 nucleotides read TGCGCCAGCAGTGTAGGGGGCTGGAACAATGAGCAGTTCTTC. Translated: CASSVGGWNNEQFF.

This clonotype was counted many times. The J gene is TRBJ2-5, the V gene TRBV5-1, with a tentative D call TRBD2 (6 bases). The CDR3 spans 13 residues. The ends were cut back, 4 bases at V and 5 bases at J, with 12 bases in the middle. Germline CDR1 SGHRS, CDR2 YFSETQ. The CDR3 reads CASSPGLWETQYF. CDR3 nucleotides: TGCGCCAGCAGCCCGGGACTGTGGGAGACCCAGTACTTC.

Many counts were recorded for this clonotype. The genes are TRBV7-2 and TRBJ2-7; D gene uncertain. The V gene lost 5 bases and the J gene lost 5 bases, with 13 bases spanning the gap. The CDR3 contains 13 residues. Germline V lookup: CDR1 SGHTA, CDR2 FQGNSA. CDR3 sequence: CASSGSVRDEQYF. CDR3 nucleotides: TGTGCCAGCAGCGGCTCCGTTCGAGACGAGCAGTACTTC.